A single sample is the source of the 18 T cell receptor beta chains below, sequenced in a study of vaccination effects on CD4 cells after COVID-19. A 10-day culture period preceded the isolation of CD4+ T cells. Measured with immunoSEQ multiplex PCR; TCRdb has only the in-frame clones, and not every one. This sample has 35,000 to 40,000 clones, with 82% found just once. These receptors' targets are unknown. The sequencing here drew on CD4+ T cells from PBMCs cultured without peptide, taken before COVID-19 vaccination. These TCRs come from a human donor who received a COVID-19 vaccine.

The chain carries TRBV6-5 and TRBJ1-5, with a weak D call TRBD1 (5 bases). CDR1 is MNHEY, CDR2 SVGAGI, per germline. The V and J ends lost 6 bases and 3 bases respectively, with 15 bases between them. The CDR3 covers 15 residues. This CDR3 is CASRGPGGYNQPQHF. The CDR3 nucleotides are TGTGCCAGCAGGGGCCCCGGGGGATACAATCAGCCCCAGCATTTT.

The chain carries TRBV4-2 and TRBJ2-3, with D maybe TRBD2 (5 bases). CDR1 is LGHNA, CDR2 YNFKEQ, per germline. This CDR3 contains 16 residues. V lost 0 bases, J lost 2 bases, and 12 bases lay in between. CDR3: CASSQELRGYTDTQYF. The CDR3 nucleotides read TGTGCCAGCAGCCAAGAATTACGGGGTTACACAGATACGCAGTATTTT.

This clone has only one observation. The rearrangement uses TRBV2 and TRBJ2-5; TRBD1 matches 7 bases. CDR1 is SNHLY and CDR2 is FYNNEI in the germline V gene. V was pared by 6 bases and J by 2 bases, with 12 bases of the junction left unmatched. The CDR3 extends over 16 amino acids. CDR3 sequence (DNA): TGTGCCAGCAGCCCTAGACAGGGTATGGTACAAGAGACCCAGTACTTC. Its translation: CASSPRQGMVQETQYF.

The CDR3 DNA reads as TGTGCCAGCAGTGTGGTAGGGAGCTCCTACAATGAGCAGTTCTTC. Protein product: CASSVVGSSYNEQFF. The chain carries TRBV28 and TRBJ2-1, with D maybe TRBD2 (5 bases). Trimming took 5 bases from V and 0 from J, leaving 11 bases between them. The CDR3 extends over 15 amino acids. Germline V lookup: CDR1 MDHEN, CDR2 SYDVKM.

This clone was counted a few times. The chain is built from TRBV10-1 and TRBJ1-3; weak D call: TRBD1 (6 bases). The CDR3 spans 17 residues. V was pared by 0 bases and J by 1 base, with 13 bases between. Per germline, CDR1 WNHNN and CDR2 SYGVQD (reference sequence). Here the CDR3 reads CASSESPGTPSGNTIYF. The DNA for the CDR3 is TGCGCCAGCAGTGAGTCGCCGGGGACACCTTCTGGAAACACCATATATTTT.

The J gene is TRBJ1-1, the V gene TRBV3-1 (or the pseudogene TRBV3-2); 7 nucleotides agree with TRBD1. Germline values: CDR1 LGHDT, CDR2 YNNKEL (reference sequence). The V gene end was trimmed by 4 bases and the J gene end by 0 bases; junction bases not matched to a gene: 5. CDR3 length: 15 amino acids. The CDR3 DNA follows: TGTGCCAGCAGCCTCCAGGACAGGCTGAACACTGAAGCTTTCTTT. It is translated as CASSLQDRLNTEAFF.

In this sample, this clone turned up a few times. The V call is TRBV28, the J call TRBJ1-3; D is unresolved. V was trimmed by 6 bases and J by 1 base, leaving 19 bases between them. The CDR3 runs 17 residues. Germline V gene sequence: CDR1 MDHEN, CDR2 SYDVKM. Written as DNA, the CDR3 is TGTGCCAGCAGCCTGGACGGGAGGTCCCTGTCTGGAAACACCATATATTTT. This codes for CASSLDGRSLSGNTIYF.

V gene TRBV25-1 combines with J gene TRBJ1-4; D remains ambiguous. The ends were cut back, 5 bases at V and 3 bases at J, with 10 bases in the middle. Germline-derived CDR1 and CDR2 are MGHDK and SYGVNS. The CDR3 covers 14 residues. CDR3 amino acids: CASSQSGSNEKLFF. The CDR3 DNA reads as TGTGCCAGCAGTCAGTCCGGGTCTAATGAAAAACTGTTTTTT. Supplemented by reference TRBV25-1 and TRBJ1-4, the full variable domain reads EADIYQTPRYLVIGTGKKITLECSQTMGHDKMYWYQQDPGMELHLIHYSYGVNSTEKGDLSSESTVSRIRTEHFPLTLESARPSHTSQYLCASSQSGSNEKLFFGSGTQLSVL.

This sequence joins TRBV7-3 and TRBJ2-1; D not certain. The ends were cut back, 2 bases at V and 2 bases at J, with 4 bases in the middle. Germline lookup yields CDR1 SGHTA and CDR2 FQGTGA. This CDR3 is built from 13 residues. The CDR3 loop is CASSLSAYNEQFF. The CDR3 coding sequence is TGTGCCAGCAGCTTATCCGCCTACAATGAGCAGTTCTTC.

The rearrangement uses TRBV3-1 (or the pseudogene TRBV3-2) and TRBJ1-3; D gene uncertain. V lost 8 bases and J lost 1, with 9 bases in between. This CDR3 has 13 amino acids. From germline, CDR1 is LGHDT and CDR2 YNNKEL (reference sequence). As DNA, the CDR3 is TGTGCCAGCGGTGGAGGGTCTGGAAACACCATATATTTT. Translating it yields CASGGGSGNTIYF.

V gene TRBV10-2 combines with J gene TRBJ2-5; 8 nucleotides align to TRBD1. There are 13 residues in the CDR3. J lost 3 bases, V lost 5 bases, and 2 bases had no gene match. CDR1 and CDR2 from the germline V gene are WSHSY and SAAADI. CDR3 protein: CASSRQGKETQYF. Written as DNA, the CDR3 is TGCGCCAGCAGTAGACAGGGGAAAGAGACCCAGTACTTC.

This clone was counted a single time. This chain uses TRBV3-1 (or the pseudogene TRBV3-2) with TRBJ2-7; D remains unclear. CDR1 and CDR2 (germline): LGHDT, YNNKEL (reference sequence). This CDR3 comprises 10 residues. V lost 7 bases to trimming and J lost 4 bases, with 5 bases between them. In DNA, the CDR3 is TGTGCCAGCACGTCGTACGAGCAGTACGTC. This gives the protein CASTSYEQYV.

This clone was seen a single time. The chain is built from TRBV18 and TRBJ2-7; D may be TRBD1 (5 bases). The CDR3 extends over 15 amino acids. Germline CDR1 and CDR2: KGHSH and LQKENI. The V end lost 6 bases, the J end lost 7 bases, and 22 bases lay between the germline ends. The CDR3 DNA follows: TGTGCCAGCTCCCAATCCCATTCATCAGGGTCGGAGCAGTACGTC. Translating it yields CASSQSHSSGSEQYV.

This CDR3 reads CASSDSTLTEAFF. The CDR3, as DNA: TGTGCCAGCAGTGACTCGACCTTGACTGAAGCTTTCTTT. The chain is built from TRBV6-4 and TRBJ1-1; D is unresolved. Germline assignment: CDR1 MRHNA and CDR2 SNTAGT. The CDR3 has 13 residues. The V gene lost 0 bases and the J gene lost 5 bases, with 7 bases spanning the gap.

The sample holds a few counts of this clone. This chain links TRBV4-1 with TRBJ1-1; D possibly corresponds to TRBD1 (5 bases). This CDR3 has 18 residues. V lost 1 base and J 0 bases, leaving 18 bases between the germline ends. From germline, CDR1 is MGHRA and CDR2 YSYEKL. CDR3 sequence reads: CASSQGLLSRQLNTEAFF. CDR3 DNA sequence: TGCGCCAGCAGCCAAGGACTGCTTAGTAGACAGCTGAACACTGAAGCTTTCTTT.

The rearrangement joins TRBV30 to TRBJ2-7; the match to TRBD2 covers 9 bases. The CDR3 consists of 14 residues. Germline-derived CDR1 and CDR2 are GTSNPN and SVGIG (reference sequence). The trim removed 4 bases at V and 7 bases at J, leaving 11 bases unmatched. CDR3 DNA sequence: TGTGCCTGGAAGGGGGCGGGGGGGCCTTGGGAGCAGTACGTC. Translation: CAWKGAGGPWEQYV.

V is TRBV7-9 and J is TRBJ1-6; 8 nucleotides agree with TRBD1. This CDR3 has 17 residues. CDR1 and CDR2 from the germline V gene are SEHNR and FQNEAQ (reference sequence). With 2 bases clipped from V and 5 bases from J, the junction kept 8 bases outside the gene matches. CDR3 protein: CASSLRAGGVDNSPLHF. The CDR3 DNA sequence: TGTGCCAGCAGCTTACGGGCAGGGGGCGTTGATAATTCACCCCTCCACTTT.

The gene calls are TRBV6-2 or TRBV6-3 and TRBJ2-2, with TRBD1 identical over 10 bases. CDR1 MNHEY and CDR2 SVGEGT come from the germline V gene. The V gene end was trimmed by 0 bases and the J gene end by 7 bases; junction bases not matched to a gene: 8. CDR3 length: 17 amino acids. The CDR3 DNA follows: TGTGCCAGCAGTTACTCGGCCGGGACAGGGGAGCGCGGGGAGCTGTTTTTT. Translation: CASSYSAGTGERGELFF.